The entry below gives a single TCR beta chain sequence along with its context. The data derive from a study of blood T cell repertoires in COVID-19. The CDR3 contains 19 residues. The J segment lost 0 bases and the V segment lost 6 bases, leaving 13 bases of the junction unmatched. Per the germline V gene, CDR1 is MNHEY and CDR2 is SVGEGT. Only in-frame clones appear in the TCRdb table, and some are missing; sequencing was by immunoSEQ multiplex PCR. The repertoire holds more than 250,000 clones, approximately 85% seen once, with more than 4.5% in the top ten. Sequenced material: peripheral blood. The TCR sequence derives from a man in his forties or fifties with active or convalescent COVID-19. The chain uses TRBV6-2 or TRBV6-3 and TRBJ1-5; 11 nucleotides align to TRBD1. The CDR3 protein is CASSHRGTGGTLSNQPQHF. DNA of the CDR3: TGTGCCAGCAGCCACCGAGGGACAGGGGGGACCCTTAGCAATCAGCCCCAGCATTTT.